The clone carrying this T cell receptor beta chain came up a few times. These data belong to a study of blood T cells in healthy people across ages. A J-beta primer mix and a sample-barcoded 5' primer were used in a second PCR of about 7 to 12 cycles. TCRdb redid the calling of the 5' RACE reads with MiXCR, one entry per CDR3 protein. The sample carries roughly 800,000 distinct CDR3 sequences, around 25% recorded once. The CDR3 has 14 residues. Germline CDR1 is DFQATT and CDR2 is SNEGSKA (reference sequence). V lost 1 base and J lost 8, with 17 bases in between. A further study also used this sample, focusing on T cells of mothers and their children. As reported in that work: Maternal samples each gave over 8.5 million TCR beta CDR3 reads, and child samples about 3 million each.

The gene calls are TRBV20-1 and TRBJ1-2, with D maybe TRBD1 (5 bases). Sequences were obtained from blood. The sequence came from a boy younger than 18 in good health. This CDR3 is CSARVGGVAKGYTF. The CDR3 DNA reads TGCAGTGCTAGAGTCGGGGGGGTTGCTAAGGGCTACACCTTC.